Below, 32 T cell receptor beta chains from the same sample are listed, as sequenced in a study of regulatory T cells in long-lasting Graves disease. Construction of the TCR beta libraries employed iRepertoire HTBI primers in conjunction with Arm-PCR of CDR3 regions. TCRdb analysed the multiplex PCR reads with MiXCR anew, one entry per CDR3 protein. Among approximately 400,000 distinct CDR3 sequences, roughly 15% were seen once, and the ten largest hold about 8%. Time point reported: newly diagnosed GD, antithyroid drugs for less than 3 months. RNA isolated from PBMCs was used to make the TCR library. These data were also filed under a second study, of T cells in Graves' hyperthyroidism and ophthalmopathy.

Sequenced material: peripheral blood mononuclear cells (PBMCs), taken at new diagnosis, from a patient treated with antithyroid drugs. The origin of the receptors is a woman in her thirties or forties with Graves disease.

This clonotype was observed a few times. This chain links TRBV9 with TRBJ1-3; D is unclear. Germline loops: CDR1 SGDLS, CDR2 YYNGEE. V lost 3 bases and J 0 bases, leaving 10 bases between the germline ends. The CDR3 extends over 15 amino acids. The CDR3 reads CASSATVSSGNTIYF. Here the CDR3 DNA reads TGTGCCAGCAGCGCCACAGTGAGCTCTGGAAACACCATATATTTT.

This clonotype was seen a handful of times. This chain uses TRBV20-1 with TRBJ2-7; 13 bases are shared with TRBD2. Trimming took 5 bases from V and 0 from J; bases not matched to a gene: 7. Germline V gene sequence: CDR1 DFQATT, CDR2 SNEGSKA (reference sequence). The CDR3 sequence is 16 residues long. This CDR3 reads CSAPQTSGRSSYEQYF. The CDR3 DNA sequence: TGCAGTGCTCCTCAGACTAGCGGGAGGAGCTCCTACGAGCAGTACTTC.

This clonotype was found many times. The chain uses TRBV12-3 or TRBV12-4 and TRBJ2-7; TRBD1 matches 7 bases. The CDR3 totals 14 residues. Unmatched junction bases numbered 5, after V lost 5 bases and J lost 1 base. The CDR3 nucleotides are TGTGCCAGCAGTCCAGGGGGTGAGTCCTACGAGCAGTACTTC. This codes for CASSPGGESYEQYF.

The chain uses TRBV7-3 and TRBJ2-3, with TRBD2 as a possible D gene (6 bases). Deletions cut 5 bases from V and 2 bases from J, with 17 bases between. Germline V CDR1 and CDR2: SGHTA, FQGTGA. The CDR3 contains 16 residues. The CDR3 nucleotides are TGTGCCAGCAGCCCGCCGGGGTGCGGGGTCACAGATACGCAGTATTTT. It is translated as CASSPPGCGVTDTQYF.

This clonotype was recorded at least ten times. V and J are TRBV30 and TRBJ2-7, with D maybe TRBD1 (6 bases). CDR3 length: 15 residues. Germline CDR1 and CDR2: GTSNPN and SVGIG (reference sequence). Trimming took off 1 base at V and 2 bases at J, with 15 bases between the two ends. The DNA of the CDR3 is TGTGCCTGGAGTGACTTGGACAGACCCACCTACGAGCAGTACTTC. This encodes CAWSDLDRPTYEQYF.

This clonotype was observed at least ten times. This chain links TRBV11-2 with TRBJ1-5; the D gene is possibly TRBD1 (5 bases). CDR3 length equals 13 residues. Germline-derived CDR1 and CDR2 are SGHAT and FQNNGV. With 3 bases removed from V and 5 bases from J, the gap between germline ends came to 8 bases. The CDR3 reads CASSFGGDQPQHF. In nucleotides, the CDR3 is TGTGCCAGCAGCTTCGGAGGGGATCAGCCCCAGCATTTT.

This clonotype was detected many times. The gene calls are TRBV9 and TRBJ2-1; a possible D gene is TRBD2 (6 bases). Trimming pared 0 bases from V and 9 bases from J, leaving 10 bases between. The CDR3 runs to 13 residues. Germline CDR1 SGDLS, CDR2 YYNGEE. The CDR3 sequence: CASSVGGGTEQFF. The CDR3 nucleotides read TGTGCCAGCAGCGTAGGGGGAGGAACTGAGCAGTTCTTC.

This clonotype was recorded only once. One base away lies a much larger clone, so this may be a sequencing read error. The chain is built from TRBV6-1 and TRBJ1-1, with 8 nucleotides matching TRBD1. Germline CDR1 reads MNHNS; CDR2 reads SASEGT. The CDR3 contains 14 residues. CDR3 amino acids: CARRRQGSNTEAFF. The CDR3 bases are TGTGCCCGCAGACGACAGGGGTCGAACACTGAAGCTTTCTTT.

About this clonotype: This likely reflects a read error, since a far larger clone is one base away. The V gene is TRBV7-9, the J gene TRBJ1-5; D possibly corresponds to TRBD1 (6 bases). Germline V gives CDR1 SEHNR, CDR2 FQNEAQ (reference sequence). The CDR3 loop spans 13 amino acids. In DNA, the CDR3 is TGTGGCAGCAGCGGGGGCGCGGGGCAGCCCCAGCATTTT. Residues: CGSSGGAGQPQHF.

In this sample, this clonotype turned up many times. The V and J genes are TRBV12-3 or TRBV12-4 and TRBJ2-1; weak D call: TRBD1 (5 bases). Trimming shortened V by 2 bases and J by 6 bases, and 11 bases separated the two germline ends. The CDR3 consists of 14 residues. The CDR3 loop reads CASSLSSRVNEQFF. CDR3 DNA: TGTGCCAGCAGTTTATCGAGCAGGGTCAATGAGCAGTTCTTC.

The rearrangement uses TRBV20-1 and TRBJ2-7; the D is unclear. Trimming removed 4 bases at V and 1 base at J, with 11 bases between. Germline CDR1 DFQATT, CDR2 SNEGSKA (reference sequence). This CDR3 is 13 amino acids long. In nucleotides, the CDR3 is TGCAGTGCTAAAGATGGGATTTCCTACGAGCAGTACTTC. This sequence encodes CSAKDGISYEQYF.

This clonotype was found a few times. This chain uses TRBV3-1 with TRBJ2-2; the match to TRBD1 covers 9 bases. CDR1 is LGHDT and CDR2 is YNNKEL in the germline V gene (reference sequence). V lost 0 bases, J lost 1 base, and 3 bases stayed unmatched. CDR3 length: 17 residues. The CDR3 reads CASSQDVGQGNTGELFF. The CDR3 DNA reads TGTGCCAGCAGCCAAGATGTGGGACAGGGGAACACCGGGGAGCTGTTTTTT.

The table lists this clonotype with a count of one. The chain has TRBV12-3 or TRBV12-4 and TRBJ2-5; 7 nucleotides agree with TRBD2. The CDR3 length is 15 residues. Trimming removed 6 bases from V and 1 base from J; junction bases left unmatched: 8. CDR3 protein: CASRRWDYLQETQYF. CDR3 in DNA: TGTGCCAGCAGGAGGTGGGACTATCTCCAAGAGACCCAGTACTTC.

With regard to this clonotype: This may come from a read error, since a much larger clone is one base off. The gene calls are TRBV7-9 and TRBJ2-7, with D perhaps TRBD1 (6 bases). This CDR3 contains 14 residues. CDR1 is SEHNR, CDR2 FQNEAQ, per germline (reference sequence). The germline V and J ends were trimmed by 1 base and 9 bases, with 16 bases remaining between them. CDR3 sequence reads: CASSLVARGDGQYF. In DNA, the CDR3 is TGTGCCAGCAGCTTAGTTGCCAGGGGTGACGGGCAGTACTTC.

The chain carries TRBV7-8 and TRBJ2-7, with 9 nucleotides matching TRBD2. Unmatched junction bases numbered 14, after V lost 4 bases and J lost 1 base. This CDR3 contains 18 residues. Germline V gene lookup returns CDR1 SGHVS and CDR2 FQNEAQ. CDR3 DNA sequence: TGTGCCAGCAGCTCTAGCGGGATGAATCAGTTTGCGTCCTACGAGCAGTACTTC. This translates into CASSSSGMNQFASYEQYF.

This clonotype was counted between two and nine times. The chain carries TRBV6-1 and TRBJ2-5, with 7 bases identical to TRBD1. The length of the CDR3 is 15 residues. The junction had 11 bases not matched to a gene; V was cut back by 8 bases and J by 2 bases. The germline V gene has CDR1 MNHNS and CDR2 SASEGT. This CDR3 is CASFFSGTVQETQYF. In DNA, the CDR3 is TGTGCCAGCTTTTTCTCGGGGACAGTACAAGAGACCCAGTACTTC.

This clonotype was seen just once. The rearrangement uses TRBV12-3 or TRBV12-4 and TRBJ2-5; 7 nucleotides match TRBD1. The end of the DNA aligns better with TRBJ2-1, so the J call may be wrong. CDR3 size: 14 residues. DNA of the CDR3: TGTGCCAGCAGTTTCGGGACAGACAACAATGAGCAGTTCTTC. As protein: CASSFGTDNNEQFF.

This clonotype was seen only a few times. CDR3 sequence: CASSQGERTSGSYEQYF. The CDR3 DNA sequence: TGCGCCAGCAGCCAAGGAGAACGGACTAGCGGTTCCTACGAGCAGTACTTC. The chain combines TRBV4-1 with TRBJ2-7; 10 positions agree with TRBD2. Germline CDR1 MGHRA, CDR2 YSYEKL. J lost 1 base, V lost 1 base, and 7 bases had no gene match. The CDR3 totals 17 residues.

This clonotype was seen at least ten times. The V gene is TRBV2, the J gene TRBJ2-3; D remains ambiguous. The germline V and J ends were trimmed by 2 bases and 0 bases, with 12 bases remaining between them. This CDR3 region has 16 residues. Germline V gene lookup returns CDR1 SNHLY and CDR2 FYNNEI. The chain's CDR3 is CASSESTLPSTDTQYF. CDR3 DNA: TGTGCCAGCAGTGAATCCACATTACCTAGCACAGATACGCAGTATTTT.

This clonotype was counted many times. The chain uses TRBV24-1 and TRBJ2-2; 12 bases are shared with TRBD1. The CDR3 runs 13 residues. CDR1 KGHDR and CDR2 SFDVKD come from the germline V gene. V dropped 12 bases and J dropped 7; count of bases not matched to a gene: 5. CDR3 nucleotide sequence: TGTGCCGCGGGACAGGGGGCCGGCGGGGAGCTGTTTTTT. It encodes CAAGQGAGGELFF.

This clonotype was counted many times. V usage is TRBV9 and J usage is TRBJ2-3, with D perhaps TRBD1 or TRBD2 (6 bases each). V lost 0 bases and J lost 6, with 14 bases in between. CDR1 is SGDLS, CDR2 YYNGEE, per germline. CDR3 length equals 15 residues. The CDR3 nucleotides read TGTGCCAGCAGCGTAGATACAGGGAGGTTCGATACGCAGTATTTT. The encoded protein is CASSVDTGRFDTQYF.

In the case of this clonotype: A much larger clonotype is one base distant, so this may be a read error. V gene TRBV6-5 combines with J gene TRBJ2-1, with 14 nucleotides matching TRBD2. Unmatched junction bases numbered 15, after V lost 2 bases and J lost 9 bases. The CDR3 consists of 19 residues. Germline V gene lookup returns CDR1 MNHEY and CDR2 SVGAGI. The CDR3 nucleotides read TGTGCCAGCAGTTACGGGGGACTAGCGGGAGTACCCCACTCGGGTGAGCAGTTCTTC. Translating it yields CASSYGGLAGVPHSGEQFF.

This clonotype showed up just a few times. CDR3 in amino acids: CASSISDRSPFPFQYF. The CDR3 DNA sequence: TGTGCCAGTAGTATTTCCGACAGGTCGCCGTTTCCATTTCAGTACTTC. The chain links TRBV19 to TRBJ2-4; D might be TRBD1 (6 bases). V dropped 3 bases and J dropped 11 bases, with 23 bases sitting between them. The CDR3 has 16 amino acids. Germline CDR1 LNHDA, CDR2 SQIVND (reference sequence).

This clonotype was recorded many times. J is TRBJ2-7 and V is TRBV13; a possible D gene is TRBD1 (6 bases). V lost 5 bases and J 2 bases, leaving 13 bases between the germline ends. CDR1 is PRHDT, CDR2 FYEKMQ, per germline (reference sequence). There are 14 residues in the CDR3. The CDR3 protein is CASSARDTPYEQYF. DNA for the CDR3: TGTGCCAGCAGCGCCCGGGACACTCCCTACGAGCAGTACTTC.

The chain carries TRBV7-9 and TRBJ2-1; TRBD1 might be the D (5 bases). Germline CDR1 SEHNR, CDR2 FQNEAQ (reference sequence). Trimming stripped 5 bases from V and 3 bases from J, with 14 bases between. This CDR3 contains 15 residues. The CDR3 nucleotides read TGTGCCAGCAGCACTAAGGGGTCGTTCTACAATGAGCAGTTCTTC. It is translated as CASSTKGSFYNEQFF.

Note on this clonotype: A much bigger clone sits one base away, suggesting this may be a read error. V gene TRBV28 combines with J gene TRBJ2-7; D is unresolved. The germline gives CDR1 MDHEN, CDR2 SYDVKM. The CDR3 has 11 residues. CDR3 DNA: TGTGTCAGCAGATTAACCTACGAGCAGTACTTC. It specifies CVSRLTYEQYF.

This clonotype was seen many times. The chain combines TRBV29-1 with TRBJ2-7; 9 nucleotides align to TRBD1. Germline CDR1 and CDR2: SQVTM and ANQGSEA. Trimming removed 4 bases from V and 4 bases from J; junction bases left unmatched: 5. This CDR3 comprises 13 residues. In DNA, the CDR3 is TGCAGCGTTGCACCCGGGACAGGGTACGAGCAGTACTTC. Translation gives CSVAPGTGYEQYF.

At least ten counts were recorded for this clonotype. This chain uses TRBV27 with TRBJ2-2, with TRBD2 matching over 11 bases. V trimming: 0 bases; J trimming: 3 bases; junction bases outside the gene matches: 3. The germline V gene has CDR1 MNHEY and CDR2 SMNVEV (reference sequence). The CDR3 spans 17 residues. The CDR3, as DNA: TGTGCCAGCAGTTTATCGACACTAGCGGGAGACACCGGGGAGCTGTTTTTT. Protein product: CASSLSTLAGDTGELFF.

This clonotype was seen repeatedly, ten times or more. This sequence joins TRBV2 and TRBJ2-3, with 12 bases that match TRBD2. Germline CDR1 SNHLY, CDR2 FYNNEI. V dropped 8 bases and J dropped 0; count of bases not matched to a gene: 21. The CDR3 runs to 21 residues. The CDR3 sequence is CASSTFTGATTSGRSTDTQYF. The CDR3 DNA sequence: TGTGCCAGCTCTACTTTTACAGGGGCCACGACTAGCGGGAGAAGCACAGATACGCAGTATTTT.

The chain is built from TRBV3-1 and TRBJ2-7, with 8 bases matching TRBD2. Germline V gene lookup returns CDR1 LGHDT and CDR2 YNNKEL (reference sequence). The CDR3 consists of 16 residues. After removal of 0 bases from V and 0 bases from J, the junction contained 4 bases not matched to a gene. CDR3 sequence reads: CASSQEPGTSSYEQYF. CDR3 DNA sequence: TGTGCCAGCAGCCAAGAACCCGGGACTAGCTCCTACGAGCAGTACTTC.

The table lists this clonotype with many counts. The J gene is TRBJ2-1, the V gene TRBV11-3; tentatively, D is TRBD1 (6 bases). There are 14 residues in the CDR3. In germline, CDR1 is SGHNT, CDR2 YENEEA. Trimming took off 3 bases at V and 10 bases at J, with 16 bases between the two ends. The CDR3 DNA follows: TGTGCCAGCAGCTTTATGGCGGAGCAGGGGGAGCAGTTCTTC. It codes for CASSFMAEQGEQFF.

Many counts were recorded for this clonotype. The gene calls are TRBV6-1 and TRBJ2-3, with D possibly being TRBD1 or TRBD2 (5 bases each). Deletions cut 6 bases from V and 3 bases from J, with 13 bases between. The length of the CDR3 is 14 residues. In germline, CDR1 is MNHNS, CDR2 SASEGT. CDR3 bases: TGTGCCAGCAGGAGGGGATTGGGAACAGATACGCAGTATTTT. Translating gives CASRRGLGTDTQYF.